Below are 4 T cell receptor beta chains sequenced from a single sample in a study of tumor-infiltrating lymphocytes in oesophageal squamous cell carcinoma (dated by TCRdb to the mid-2010s). The library came from PCR. Instrument on record: Illumina HiSeq 2000. The public reads were run again by TCRdb, first through fastp at Q25 and then through MiXCR, and only productive beta chains were kept. Every entry covers one CDR3 protein and lists the most common genes and DNA from its rows. The sample records about 3,800 distinct CDR3 sequences, just under 20% of which are singletons. 50% to 65% of the sample is in the top ten clones. The sample taken for sequencing was normal esophageal tissue next to the tumor. Receptors originate from a male donor with esophageal squamous cell carcinoma.

This clonotype was seen many times. The chain has TRBV24-1 and TRBJ2-7; possible D gene TRBD2, 6 bases. Germline V lookup: CDR1 KGHDR, CDR2 SFDVKD. V lost 9 bases and J lost 4, with 15 bases in between. The CDR3 consists of 13 residues. The CDR3 coding sequence is TGTGCCACCGCTGGGGCAGGGAGGTACGAGCAGTACTTC. Translated: CATAGAGRYEQYF.

The chain combines TRBV7-9 with TRBJ2-7; 7 positions match TRBD1. This CDR3 region has 20 residues. After removal of 6 bases from V and 2 bases from J, the junction contained 25 bases not matched to a gene. The germline V gene has CDR1 SEHNR and CDR2 FQNEAQ (reference sequence). The CDR3, as DNA: TGTGCCAGCAGTCATCCCGGGATGGGGGACAGCGTTACGTTCACCTACGAGCAGTACTTC. It translates to CASSHPGMGDSVTFTYEQYF.

Note on this clonotype: No conserved phenylalanine or tryptophan ends this CDR3, so it is likely a read error. No DNA is shown, since the ends of the CDR3 on it are uncertain; the CDR3 is the one TCRdb lists. The chain recombines TRBV7-9 with TRBJ2-5; TRBD2, the D gene given by the table, was not confirmed from the DNA. The germline CDR1 and CDR2 sequences are SEHNR and FQNEAQ (reference sequence). The CDR3 comprises 17 residues, both ends counted. CDR3 sequence: CASTVPSGEINEQFFGS.

The table lists this clonotype with many counts. The chain recombines TRBV6-1 with TRBJ1-1; D might be TRBD1 (5 bases). The CDR3 runs to 13 residues. The germline V and J ends were trimmed by 6 bases and 4 bases, with 12 bases remaining between them. Germline CDR1 reads MNHNS; CDR2 reads SASEGT. This chain's CDR3 is CASSPGTRTEAFF. Written as DNA, the CDR3 is TGTGCCAGCAGCCCTGGGACCCGCACTGAAGCTTTCTTT.